These 10 T cell receptor beta chains were sequenced from one sample in a study of cytomegalovirus exposure and HLA in healthy donors. Measured with immunoSEQ multiplex PCR; TCRdb has only the in-frame clones, and not every one. The table has some 130,000 clones, 85% to 90% seen once. The sequencing sample was made of PBMCs. These receptor sequences come from a woman aged 18-29 years in good health and CMV-seronegative.

The chain is built from TRBV2 and TRBJ2-5; D not resolved. This CDR3 contains 14 residues. Germline lookup yields CDR1 SNHLY and CDR2 FYNNEI. Deletions cut 4 bases from V and 5 bases from J, with 14 bases between. The CDR3 DNA sequence: TGTGCCAGCAGTGTCGCCCCGGCCGGGGAGACCCAGTACTTC. Its translation is CASSVAPAGETQYF.

The genes are TRBV6-1 and TRBJ1-1, with 7 bases identical to TRBD1. The junction had 3 bases not matched to a gene; V was cut back by 4 bases and J by 4 bases. CDR3 length equals 13 residues. Per germline, CDR1 MNHNS and CDR2 SASEGT. As DNA, the CDR3 is TGTGCCAGCAGTGTCAGGGGGGCCACTGAAGCTTTCTTT. Translating it yields CASSVRGATEAFF.

The rearrangement uses TRBV10-2 and TRBJ1-1, with 7 positions matching TRBD1. Looked up from germline, CDR1 is WSHSY and CDR2 is SAAADI. V lost 6 bases, J lost 4 bases, and 5 bases stayed unmatched. This CDR3 spans 13 amino acids. CDR3 bases: TGCGCCAGCAGAAACAGGGGTCTCACTGAAGCTTTCTTT. Translating gives CASRNRGLTEAFF.

V is TRBV6-4 and J is TRBJ1-6; D possibly corresponds to TRBD1 (6 bases). CDR1 and CDR2 from the germline V gene are MRHNA and SNTAGT. Trimming took 0 bases from V and 10 from J, leaving 16 bases between them. There are 16 residues in the CDR3. Here the CDR3 reads CASSDSGGAGPSPLHF. The DNA of the CDR3 is TGTGCCAGCAGTGACTCGGGGGGGGCCGGACCCTCACCCCTCCACTTT.

This clone has just one count. V gene TRBV2 combines with J gene TRBJ1-1; D remains ambiguous. The CDR3 is made up of 14 amino acids. CDR1 is SNHLY and CDR2 is FYNNEI in the germline V gene. Trimming took off 6 bases at V and 2 bases at J, with 13 bases between the two ends. The CDR3 reads CASSGVLSNTEAFF. The CDR3 DNA reads TGTGCCAGCAGCGGGGTCTTATCTAACACTGAAGCTTTCTTT.

This chain links TRBV6-6 with TRBJ2-4, with TRBD2 identical over 7 bases. Trimming cost V 2 bases and J 0 bases; bases outside gene matches: 1. CDR1 is MNHNY, CDR2 SVGAGI, per germline (reference sequence). CDR3 length: 15 amino acids. The CDR3 region is CASSYAGEAKNIQYF. In DNA, the CDR3 is TGTGCCAGCAGTTACGCGGGAGAAGCCAAAAACATTCAGTACTTC.

The table lists this clone with a count of one. The rearrangement uses TRBV6-6 and TRBJ1-2; 12 bases fit TRBD1. J was trimmed by 7 bases and V by 5 bases; bases with no gene match: 8. This CDR3 comprises 15 residues. The germline V gene has CDR1 MNHNY and CDR2 SVGAGI (reference sequence). This chain's CDR3 is CASSGPGQGAGGYTF. The CDR3 DNA reads as TGTGCCAGCAGTGGTCCGGGACAGGGGGCAGGTGGCTACACCTTC.

DNA of the CDR3: TGTGCCAGCAGCTTACGGCCGGGGATGAACACTGAAGCTTTCTTT. This translates into CASSLRPGMNTEAFF. The chain is built from TRBV7-3 and TRBJ1-1, with unresolved D. CDR1 and CDR2 from the germline V gene are SGHTA and FQGTGA. The CDR3 spans 15 residues. Trimming took 2 bases from V and 0 from J, leaving 10 bases between them.

This clone was recorded a few times. The V and J genes are TRBV27 and TRBJ1-6, with D possibly being TRBD1 (5 bases). Trimming took off 5 bases at V and 10 bases at J, with 9 bases between the two ends. Germline CDR1 is MNHEY and CDR2 is SMNVEV (reference sequence). This CDR3 region has 12 residues. CDR3 bases: TGTGCCAGCAGTCAGGGTACCTCACCCCTCCACTTT. Protein sequence: CASSQGTSPLHF.

The rearrangement uses TRBV5-6 and TRBJ2-3; 7 bases match TRBD2. Germline trimming cut 4 bases from V and 4 bases from J; bases unmatched to any gene: 9. CDR3 length: 15 residues. Per the germline V gene, CDR1 is SGHDT and CDR2 is YYEEEE. The CDR3: CASSTLALAADTQYF. The CDR3 DNA reads as TGTGCCAGCAGCACACTAGCGCTGGCTGCAGATACGCAGTATTTT.